The 15 T cell receptor beta chains below were found in one sample sequenced in a study of tumor T cells in aggressive B-cell lymphoma. Sequencing used immunoSEQ multiplex PCR; TCRdb keeps in-frame clones, though not all of them. The sample lists 9,900 or so clones; around 90% were seen once. The source material was tumor tissue. These receptors came from an adult with diffuse large B cell lymphoma.

The chain carries TRBV11-2 and TRBJ1-4; 9 bases align to TRBD1. Germline V lookup: CDR1 SGHAT, CDR2 FQNNGV. Trimming cost V 5 bases and J 5 bases; bases outside gene matches: 6. There are 15 residues in the CDR3. The CDR3 protein is CASSARQGGNEKLFF. The CDR3 DNA follows: TGTGCCAGCAGCGCCCGACAGGGGGGGAATGAAAAACTGTTTTTT.

The V gene is TRBV5-1, the J gene TRBJ1-1, with D hard to call. CDR1 is SGHRS, CDR2 YFSETQ, per germline. The germline V and J ends were trimmed by 3 bases and 4 bases, with 10 bases remaining between them. This CDR3 has 13 residues. CDR3 nucleotides: TGCGCCAGCAGCTGGGGAGGGTTCACTGAAGCTTTCTTT. Protein sequence: CASSWGGFTEAFF.

The chain recombines TRBV7-2 with TRBJ2-7; 7 nucleotides match TRBD2. Germline CDR1 and CDR2: SGHTA and FQGNSA. V was pared by 5 bases and J by 1 base, with 5 bases of the junction left unmatched. The CDR3 has 14 residues. The CDR3 DNA reads as TGTGCCAGCAGCATTTCTAGCGGTTCCTACGAGCAGTACTTC. Its protein product is CASSISSGSYEQYF.

This chain joins TRBV29-1 and TRBJ1-1, with D possibly being TRBD1 (5 bases). Germline V lookup: CDR1 SQVTM, CDR2 ANQGSEA. This CDR3 spans 13 amino acids. Between the trimmed V and J ends, which lost 1 base and 6 bases, there was a span of 12 bases. CDR3 amino acids: CSVEAAGWAEAFF. The CDR3 bases are TGCAGCGTTGAAGCGGCAGGGTGGGCTGAAGCTTTCTTT.

The chain uses TRBV29-1 and TRBJ2-3; D ambiguous. V was trimmed by 4 bases and J by 2 bases, leaving 10 bases between them. This CDR3 is 13 amino acids long. Germline V gene sequence: CDR1 SQVTM, CDR2 ANQGSEA. The CDR3 sequence: CSVAHFTTDTQYF. The CDR3 DNA sequence: TGCAGCGTTGCCCACTTTACCACAGATACGCAGTATTTT.

This chain connects TRBV27 to TRBJ1-2; 9 bases match TRBD1. The CDR3 runs to 14 residues. With 7 bases clipped from V and 5 bases from J, the junction kept 8 bases outside the gene matches. Germline V lookup: CDR1 MNHEY, CDR2 SMNVEV (reference sequence). This CDR3 reads CASTDLTGGYGYTF. In DNA form, the CDR3 reads TGTGCCAGCACAGACTTGACAGGGGGTTATGGCTACACCTTC.

This sequence joins TRBV9 and TRBJ1-6, with 8 positions matching TRBD1. The junction had 3 bases not matched to a gene; V was cut back by 3 bases and J by 10 bases. The CDR3 spans 13 residues. Germline V gene data show CDR1 as SGDLS and CDR2 as YYNGEE. CDR3 sequence: CASSATGVSPLHF. The CDR3 nucleotides read TGTGCCAGCAGCGCGACAGGGGTCTCACCCCTCCACTTT.

This clone has just one count. V is TRBV25-1 and J is TRBJ1-1, with D possibly being TRBD1 (6 bases). The germline gives CDR1 MGHDK, CDR2 SYGVNS. This CDR3 has 15 amino acids. V lost 8 bases and J 3 bases, leaving 19 bases between the germline ends. CDR3 loop: CASQPTDSPYTEAFF. The CDR3 coding sequence is TGTGCCAGCCAACCTACGGACAGCCCGTACACTGAAGCTTTCTTT.

The V call is TRBV4-1, the J call TRBJ2-1; D gene unclear. Germline V gene lookup returns CDR1 MGHRA and CDR2 YSYEKL. The CDR3 has 12 residues. Trimming shortened V by 3 bases and J by 10 bases, and 10 bases separated the two germline ends. This chain's CDR3 is CASSHTRQEQFF. CDR3 DNA: TGCGCCAGCAGCCACACTCGACAAGAGCAGTTCTTC.

The genes are TRBV5-1 and TRBJ1-2; unclear D gene. V lost 1 base and J lost 7, with 11 bases in between. Per the germline V gene, CDR1 is SGHRS and CDR2 is YFSETQ. CDR3 length equals 13 residues. The CDR3 DNA follows: TGCGCCAGCAGCTTGTCGTGGTTGAGTGGCTACACCTTC. It is translated as CASSLSWLSGYTF.

CDR3 bases: TGTGCCAGCAGCCAGGGGCGCACTGGAAACACCATATATTTT. Translated, it gives CASSQGRTGNTIYF. The chain recombines TRBV2 with TRBJ1-3; weak D call: TRBD1 (6 bases). V shed 6 bases and J shed 2 bases, with 11 bases lying between them. CDR1 SNHLY and CDR2 FYNNEI come from the germline V gene. CDR3 length: 14 amino acids.

This rearrangement joins TRBV7-8 to TRBJ2-7, with no clear D. Trimming pared 1 base from V and 0 bases from J, leaving 13 bases between. Germline V CDR1 and CDR2: SGHVS, FQNEAQ. This CDR3 spans 16 amino acids. Here the CDR3 reads CASSLGPQLSSYEQYF. In nucleotides, the CDR3 is TGTGCCAGCAGCTTAGGGCCACAGCTCTCCTCCTACGAGCAGTACTTC.

The genes are TRBV29-1 and TRBJ2-5; TRBD2 matches at 8 bases. The CDR3 runs to 13 residues. Germline CDR1 and CDR2: SQVTM and ANQGSEA. After removal of 7 bases from V and 4 bases from J, the junction contained 8 bases not matched to a gene. The CDR3 DNA is TGCAGCGCCCAGCGGGAGAGGGTAGAGACCCAGTACTTC. This codes for CSAQRERVETQYF. The entire variable domain, with the rest obtained from reference TRBV29-1 and TRBJ2-5, is as follows: SAVISQKPSRDICQRGTSLTIQCQVDSQVTMMFWYRQQPGQSLTLIATANQGSEATYESGFVIDKFPISRPNLTFSTLTVSNMSPEDSSIYLCSAQRERVETQYFGPGTRLLVL.

This clone was detected a few times. This chain connects TRBV6-1 to TRBJ2-5; 10 nucleotides agree with TRBD2. Trimming took 6 bases from V and 3 from J; bases not matched to a gene: 4. Germline CDR1 is MNHNS and CDR2 is SASEGT. The CDR3 is 14 amino acids. The CDR3 here is CASSHGLAEETQYF. The CDR3 nucleotides are TGTGCCAGCAGCCACGGACTAGCGGAAGAGACCCAGTACTTC.

CDR3 bases: TGTGCCTCCGGGACAGGGACCTCAGGAAACACCATATATTTT. It is translated as CASGTGTSGNTIYF. V and J are TRBV30 and TRBJ1-3, with 9 positions matching TRBD1. The CDR3 length is 14 residues. The germline gives CDR1 GTSNPN, CDR2 SVGIG (reference sequence). V lost 7 bases to trimming and J lost 4 bases; unmatched junction nucleotides: 8. Full variable domain (outside the CDR3, taken from reference TRBV30 and TRBJ1-3): SQTIHQWPATLVQPVGSPLSLECTVEGTSNPNLYWYRQAAGRGLQLLFYSVGIGQISSEVPQNLSASRPQDRQFILSSKKLLLSDSGFYLCASGTGTSGNTIYFGEGSWLTVV.